This is a list of T cell receptor beta chains from one sample in a study of blood T cell repertoires in COVID-19. Data came from immunoSEQ multiplex PCR; TCRdb stores just in-frame clones and leaves some out. The sample has fewer than 250,000 clones; 86% are singletons. Sequencing was carried out using PBMCs or T cells enriched from blood (not recorded which). The receptors here all came from a woman aged 50 to 60 who had recovered from COVID-19. Each CDR3 is given with its conserved first and last residue. Fields, in order: J gene, D gene, clone size, V gene, CDR3 protein, CDR3 DNA. The D gene is left open where the match is weak. Not all rows give a size; the values are once, few, many and, for expanded clones, a class.

TRBJ1-2 NA NA TRBV19 CASSPGQYGYTF TGTGCCAGTAGTCCTGGACAGTATGGCTACACCTTC
TRBJ2-1 TRBD2 NA TRBV9 CASTPMAGVGVQFF TGTGCCAGCACCCCAATGGCGGGAGTTGGGGTCCAGTTCTTC
TRBJ2-1 NA NA TRBV9 CASSVAEGASYNEQFF TGTGCCAGCAGCGTAGCGGAGGGGGCGTCTTACAATGAGCAGTTCTTC
TRBJ1-3 NA NA TRBV6-5 CASSYSGRPGNTIYF TGTGCCAGCAGTTACTCGGGCAGACCTGGAAACACCATATATTTT
TRBJ1-1 TRBD1 NA TRBV11-2 CASSTRQGRWTEAFF TGTGCCAGCAGCACAAGACAGGGGCGATGGACTGAAGCTTTCTTT
TRBJ2-1 NA NA TRBV30 CAWSGGQTHYNEQFF TGTGCCTGGAGTGGTGGACAGACCCATTACAATGAGCAGTTCTTC
TRBJ1-2 TRBD1 NA TRBV6-5 CASSRQGAPAGYTF TGTGCCAGCAGCCGACAGGGGGCGCCGGCTGGCTACACCTTC
TRBJ1-6 NA NA TRBV7-8 CASSSNRANSPLHF TGTGCCAGCAGCTCAAACAGGGCGAATTCACCCCTCCACTTT
TRBJ2-7 NA NA TRBV7-3 CASRGHEQYF TGTGCCAGCAGGGGCCACGAGCAGTACTTC
TRBJ2-7 NA few TRBV6-2/TRBV6-3 CASSLDSFGFYEQYF TGTGCCAGCAGCCTCGACTCATTCGGGTTCTACGAGCAGTACTTC
TRBJ2-1 TRBD2 NA TRBV19 CASQWREGLGEQFF TGTGCCAGCCAGTGGCGGGAGGGCCTTGGTGAGCAGTTCTTC
TRBJ2-5 TRBD2 NA TRBV24-1 CATSVSGSSETQYF TGTGCCACCAGTGTTAGCGGGAGTTCAGAGACCCAGTACTTC
TRBJ1-2 TRBD1 NA TRBV4-1 CASSQETQGSRTNYGYTF TGCGCCAGCAGCCAAGAGACACAGGGGAGCCGGACTAACTATGGCTACACCTTC
TRBJ2-1 NA NA TRBV18 CASSLHRGNNEQFF TGTGCCAGCTCACTACATCGAGGAAATAATGAGCAGTTCTTC
TRBJ2-7 TRBD2 NA TRBV7-2 CASSPLAGGNEQYF TGTGCCAGCAGCCCCCTAGCGGGAGGCAACGAGCAGTACTTC
TRBJ2-7 NA NA TRBV9 CASSYAGAGYEQYF TGTGCCAGCAGCTACGCGGGGGCCGGTTACGAGCAGTACTTC
TRBJ1-2 TRBD1 NA TRBV5-6 CASSLDRGSYGYTF TGTGCCAGCAGCCTGGACAGGGGTTCCTATGGCTACACCTTC
TRBJ1-5 TRBD1 NA TRBV7-2 CASSPRQGSRVWSQPQHF TGTGCCAGCAGCCCCAGACAGGGGAGTAGAGTATGGAGTCAGCCCCAGCATTTT
TRBJ2-7 TRBD2 NA TRBV6-5 CASKQERDASLEQYF TGTGCCAGCAAACAAGAGCGGGATGCGTCCCTCGAGCAGTACTTC
TRBJ1-4 NA NA TRBV28 CASKGWSNEKLFF TGTGCCTCAAAGGGGTGGTCTAATGAAAAACTGTTTTTT
TRBJ1-2 TRBD1 NA TRBV27 CASSEGTGGSGYTF TGTGCCAGCAGTGAAGGGACAGGGGGTTCTGGCTACACCTTC
TRBJ1-2 NA NA TRBV9 CASSLASLANGYTF TGTGCCAGCAGCCTGGCCTCGTTAGCCAATGGCTACACCTTC
TRBJ1-4 TRBD1 NA TRBV11-3 CASSRGQPGEKLFF TGTGCCAGCAGCCGGGGACAGCCGGGGGAAAAACTGTTTTTT
TRBJ2-5 NA few TRBV7-2 CASSLRRDSWETQYF TGTGCCAGCAGCTTACGCCGGGACTCATGGGAGACCCAGTACTTC
TRBJ2-7 NA NA TRBV27 CASSAGVSYEQYF TGTGCCAGCAGTGCCGGGGTTTCCTACGAGCAGTACTTC
TRBJ1-1 NA NA TRBV2 CASRVQGLNTEAFF TGTGCCAGCAGGGTACAGGGCCTGAACACTGAAGCTTTCTTT
TRBJ2-2 TRBD1 NA TRBV2 CASTDPGQGAGELFF TGTGCCAGCACCGATCCGGGACAGGGAGCCGGGGAGCTGTTTTTT
TRBJ1-2 TRBD1 NA TRBV12-3/TRBV12-4 CASSPGTGLGYTF TGTGCCAGCAGTCCTGGGACAGGCCTTGGCTACACCTTC
TRBJ1-6 NA NA TRBV13 CASSSRVAGFNSPLHF TGTGCCAGCAGCTCGAGGGTGGCCGGGTTTAATTCACCCCTCCACTTT
TRBJ1-1 NA NA TRBV10-3 CAISKEMNTEAFF TGTGCCATCAGTAAAGAGATGAACACTGAAGCTTTCTTT